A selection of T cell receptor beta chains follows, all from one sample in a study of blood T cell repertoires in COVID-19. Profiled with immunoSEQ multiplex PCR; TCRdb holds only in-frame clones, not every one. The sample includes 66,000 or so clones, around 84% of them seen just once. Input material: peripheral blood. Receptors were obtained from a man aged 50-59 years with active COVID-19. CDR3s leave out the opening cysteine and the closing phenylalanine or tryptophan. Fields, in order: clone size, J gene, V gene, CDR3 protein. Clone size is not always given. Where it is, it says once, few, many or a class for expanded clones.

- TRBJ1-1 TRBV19 ASSRETGSGNTEAF
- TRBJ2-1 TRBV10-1 ASCESGAGAVSYNEQF
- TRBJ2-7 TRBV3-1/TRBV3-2 ASSQGQGFSYEQY
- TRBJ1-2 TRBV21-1 ASSRPSGGPMGYT
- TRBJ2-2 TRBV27 ASSPNPLAGGPLTGELF
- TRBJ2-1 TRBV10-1 ASSESTAGGLNEQF
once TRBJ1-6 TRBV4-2 ASSQDVQGGNSPLH
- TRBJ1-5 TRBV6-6 ASSWGGGYQPQH
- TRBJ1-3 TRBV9 ASSTEGVNTIY
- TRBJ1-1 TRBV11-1 ASSLAHEAF
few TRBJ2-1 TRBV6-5 ASRSPGLAMEQF
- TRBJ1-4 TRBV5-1 ASSVQGKNEKLF
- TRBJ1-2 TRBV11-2 ASSRGLDYGYT
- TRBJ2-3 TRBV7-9 ASSSGTPSTDTQY
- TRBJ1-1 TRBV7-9 ASSTPRVNTEAF
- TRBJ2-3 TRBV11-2 ASSLVGWEINADTQY